This is a list of T cell receptor beta chains from one sample in a study of PD-1 blockade in classical Hodgkin lymphoma. Method: immunoSEQ multiplex PCR; TCRdb's copy keeps in-frame clones and lacks some. Of some 100,000 clones in the sample, around nine tenths were seen once. The specimen was peripheral blood mononuclear cells (PBMCs), collected at baseline. The receptor source for this set is a human donor with classical Hodgkin lymphoma. Both conserved end residues are part of each CDR3. The order of the fields is clone size, D gene, V gene, J gene, CDR3 protein, CDR3 DNA. The D gene is left open where the match is weak. Only some rows state a clone size, as once, few, many or a class for expanded clones.

-	-	TRBV30	TRBJ2-1	CAWNGGGGNEQFF	TGTGCCTGGAATGGGGGCGGGGGCAATGAGCAGTTCTTC
-	-	TRBV28	TRBJ1-1	CASSWGDGREAFF	TGTGCCAGCAGTTGGGGCGACGGACGTGAAGCTTTCTTT
-	TRBD2	TRBV28	TRBJ2-3	CASSLQVAGWGTDTQYF	TGTGCCAGCAGTTTACAGGTAGCGGGTTGGGGCACAGATACGCAGTATTTT
-	TRBD1	TRBV19	TRBJ1-1	CASSATGTAPEAFF	TGTGCCAGTAGTGCCACCGGGACAGCGCCTGAAGCTTTCTTT
once	TRBD2	TRBV28	TRBJ2-3	CASTRRGGADTQYF	TGTGCCAGCACCCGGCGGGGGGGCGCAGATACGCAGTATTTT
-	TRBD1	TRBV10-2	TRBJ1-2	CASSVDRGTIYGYTF	TGCGCCAGCAGTGTTGACAGGGGAACCATCTATGGCTACACCTTC
-	-	TRBV2	TRBJ2-1	CASIQYNEQFF	TGTGCCAGCATCCAATACAATGAGCAGTTCTTC
-	-	TRBV7-9	TRBJ2-1	CASSLVGGTYNEQFF	TGTGCCAGCAGCTTAGTTGGCGGGACATACAATGAGCAGTTCTTC
-	TRBD2	TRBV2	TRBJ2-7	CASTGTSGTGGRSYEQYF	TGTGCCAGCACGGGGACTAGCGGGACAGGTGGTAGGTCCTACGAGCAGTACTTC
-	-	TRBV5-1	TRBJ1-1	CASSLEGTGRIQRNTEAFF	TGCGCCAGCAGCTTGGAGGGGACGGGAAGGATTCAGCGGAACACTGAAGCTTTCTTT
-	-	TRBV6-1	TRBJ1-1	CASSLSGTNTEAFF	TGTGCCAGCAGTCTCTCAGGTACCAACACTGAAGCTTTCTTT
-	-	TRBV27	TRBJ2-5	CASSLSPRVGETQYF	TGTGCCAGCAGTTTATCACCACGGGTCGGGGAGACCCAGTACTTC
-	-	TRBV28	TRBJ2-7	CASSFSYYEQYF	TGTGCCAGCAGTTTCTCCTACTACGAGCAGTACTTC
-	TRBD2	TRBV10-1	TRBJ2-2	CASSSGLAGGNTGELFF	TGCGCCAGCAGCAGCGGACTAGCGGGAGGGAACACCGGGGAGCTGTTTTTT
-	TRBD1	TRBV28	TRBJ1-2	CASRDRGLRDYGYTF	TGTGCCTCCCGGGACAGGGGGCTGAGAGACTATGGCTACACCTTC
-	-	TRBV7-6	TRBJ2-7	CASSIQGQTYEQYF	TGTGCCAGCAGCATTCAAGGACAGACCTACGAGCAGTACTTC
-	-	TRBV5-1	TRBJ2-4	CASSLDSGDPSAKNIQYF	TGCGCCAGCAGCTTGGACTCGGGGGACCCCTCGGCCAAAAACATTCAGTACTTC
-	TRBD2	TRBV27	TRBJ2-1	CASSSQPGTSGRGRKFF	TGTGCCAGCAGTTCACAACCAGGGACTAGCGGGAGGGGGCGGAAATTCTTC
-	-	TRBV27	TRBJ2-1	CASSLGRIAGSNEQFF	TGTGCCAGCAGTTTAGGCCGAATAGCTGGATCCAATGAGCAGTTCTTC
-	-	TRBV5-1	TRBJ2-1	CASTTQPYNEQFF	TGCGCCAGTACTACTCAACCCTACAATGAGCAGTTCTTC